Below, 27 T cell receptor beta chains from the same sample are listed, as sequenced in a study of early T cells in non-severe SARS-CoV-2 infection. TCRdb re-derived calls from the 5' RACE reads in MiXCR, one entry per CDR3 protein. Among fewer than 80,000 distinct CDR3 sequences listed, 12% were seen once. Sequencing was performed on whole blood. The receptors stem from an adult who was a healthcare worker with PCR-confirmed SARS-CoV-2 infection or an uninfected control (not recorded which).

This clonotype was seen repeatedly, ten times or more. V and J are TRBV7-6 and TRBJ2-2, with 9 bases matching TRBD2. V lost 2 bases and J lost 0; bases outside the gene matches: 4. Germline-derived CDR1 and CDR2 are SGHVS and FNYEAQ. CDR3 size: 17 residues. The CDR3 loop reads CASSLSGGRANTGELFF. DNA for the CDR3: TGTGCCAGCAGCTTAAGTGGCGGGAGGGCGAACACCGGGGAGCTGTTTTTT.

Ten or more counts support this clonotype. This chain links TRBV20-1 with TRBJ1-5, with a possible D match to TRBD1 (5 bases). Germline V CDR1 and CDR2: DFQATT, SNEGSKA (reference sequence). The CDR3 is 14 amino acids. Trimming stripped 1 base from V and 1 base from J, with 8 bases between. CDR3 DNA sequence: TGCAGTGCTAGAGCAGGGCCCAGCAATCAGCCCCAGCATTTT. Translation: CSARAGPSNQPQHF.

This clonotype was found many times. The gene calls are TRBV6-5 and TRBJ1-6; 7 bases match TRBD1. The CDR3 covers 14 residues. V gave up 2 bases and J gave up 9 bases; unmatched junction bases: 4. The germline V gene encodes CDR1 MNHEY and CDR2 SVGAGI. The DNA of the CDR3 is TGTGCCAGCAGTTACCTCCAGGGGGGTTCACCCCTCCACTTT. This gives the protein CASSYLQGGSPLHF.

This clonotype has a count of ten or more. This rearrangement joins TRBV9 to TRBJ1-3; 9 nucleotides align to TRBD1. V dropped 4 bases and J dropped 8; count of bases not matched to a gene: 13. This CDR3 comprises 16 residues. Looked up from germline, CDR1 is SGDLS and CDR2 is YYNGEE. The CDR3 spells CASSPLGGQGSDTIYF. The CDR3 nucleotides are TGTGCCAGCAGCCCCCTCGGGGGACAGGGATCGGACACCATATATTTT.

V gene TRBV14 combines with J gene TRBJ2-7; D gene ambiguous. The CDR3 has 15 residues. Trimming stripped 0 bases from V and 2 bases from J, with 11 bases between. Germline loops: CDR1 SGHDN, CDR2 FVKESK. In DNA form, the CDR3 reads TGTGCCAGCAGCCAAGATGAAGCAATCCCCTACGAGCAGTACTTC. Its protein is CASSQDEAIPYEQYF.

This clonotype was counted ten times or more. As DNA, the CDR3 is TGTGCCAGCAGCAAGGGACTAGGTGAAGAGACCCAGTACTTC. Its protein product is CASSKGLGEETQYF. The chain carries TRBV7-8 and TRBJ2-5; 8 nucleotides line up with TRBD2. V shed 5 bases and J 3 bases; nucleotides not matched to a gene: 5. The CDR3 runs to 14 residues. Germline assignment: CDR1 SGHVS and CDR2 FQNEAQ.

This chain's CDR3 is CASRGFTDTQYF. The CDR3 DNA follows: TGTGCCAGCAGGGGGTTCACGGATACGCAGTATTTT. This chain connects TRBV2 to TRBJ2-3, with unresolved D. From germline, CDR1 is SNHLY and CDR2 FYNNEI. Trimming left V 6 bases short and J 6 bases short, with 10 bases between. The CDR3 is 12 amino acids.

The chain carries TRBV10-2 and TRBJ1-2, with a weak D call TRBD1 (5 bases). The CDR3 consists of 14 residues. The ends were cut back, 7 bases at V and 7 bases at J, with 19 bases in the middle. Germline loops: CDR1 WSHSY, CDR2 SAAADI. The chain's CDR3 is CASTPGTVERGYTF. The CDR3 coding sequence is TGCGCCAGCACTCCCGGGACCGTGGAGCGTGGCTACACCTTC.

This clonotype was seen many times. The chain is built from TRBV7-2 and TRBJ2-7; 8 bases align to TRBD2. CDR3 size: 16 residues. Germline CDR1 SGHTA, CDR2 FQGNSA. V lost 3 bases to trimming and J lost 12 bases; unmatched junction nucleotides: 19. The CDR3 loop is CASSFRPGSGRGEPYF. The CDR3 DNA is TGTGCCAGCAGCTTCCGGCCAGGGAGCGGGAGAGGAGAACCGTACTTC.

This clonotype was recorded at least ten times. V gene TRBV20-1 combines with J gene TRBJ2-2; 9 nucleotides match TRBD2. V was clipped by 5 bases and J by 4 bases; unmatched bases: 8. Germline V gene data show CDR1 as DFQATT and CDR2 as SNEGSKA (reference sequence). There are 15 residues in the CDR3. This CDR3 is CSAGRLAALTGELFF. CDR3 in DNA: TGCAGTGCTGGACGACTAGCGGCTCTCACCGGGGAGCTGTTTTTT.

The table lists this clonotype with many counts. The chain links TRBV20-1 to TRBJ2-3; 13 bases fit TRBD2. The trim removed 3 bases at V and 6 bases at J, leaving 15 bases unmatched. CDR1 DFQATT and CDR2 SNEGSKA come from the germline V gene (reference sequence). CDR3 length equals 18 residues. For the CDR3, the DNA is TGCAGTGCTAGGGTGACTAGCGGGAGGACCTTAAGGACGGATACGCAGTATTTT. Its protein is CSARVTSGRTLRTDTQYF.

This clonotype was counted many times. V and J are TRBV11-2 and TRBJ1-1; maybe TRBD1 (5 bases). This CDR3 is built from 13 residues. Germline CDR1 and CDR2: SGHAT and FQNNGV. Trimming shortened V by 6 bases and J by 6 bases, and 14 bases separated the two germline ends. The CDR3 nucleotides are TGTGCCAGCAGTTTTGATCGGGACCCTGAAGCTTTCTTT. Translating it yields CASSFDRDPEAFF.

In the case of this clonotype: A much larger clonotype is one base distant, so this may be a read error. The rearrangement links TRBV7-6 to TRBJ2-1; a possible D gene is TRBD1 (5 bases). Germline V gene lookup returns CDR1 SGHVS and CDR2 FNYEAQ. CDR3 length: 13 residues. V lost 5 bases and J lost 10, with 15 bases in between. The CDR3 here is CASSPRLGLEQFF. The CDR3 bases are TGTGCCAGCAGCCCCAGGTTGGGGCTGGAGCAGTTCTTC.

The J gene is TRBJ2-7, the V gene TRBV20-1; D is perhaps TRBD1 or TRBD2 (5 bases each). Looked up from germline, CDR1 is DFQATT and CDR2 is SNEGSKA (reference sequence). Deletions cut 6 bases from V and 2 bases from J, with 17 bases between. CDR3 size: 14 residues. The CDR3 reads CSAPRVGVTYEQYF. The CDR3 DNA is TGCAGTGCACCCAGGGTGGGAGTCACCTACGAGCAGTACTTC.

This clonotype was seen ten or more times. V gene TRBV12-3 or TRBV12-4 combines with J gene TRBJ1-2; no definite D call. V lost 4 bases and J lost 6, with 12 bases in between. The CDR3 spans 13 residues. The CDR3 protein is CASSWTREDGYTF. CDR3 bases: TGTGCCAGCAGTTGGACTCGAGAGGATGGCTACACCTTC.

This clonotype was picked up a small number of times. This sequence joins TRBV7-9 and TRBJ1-5; TRBD1 matches at 7 bases. Per germline, CDR1 SEHNR and CDR2 FQNEAQ (reference sequence). This CDR3 is 14 amino acids long. V was clipped by 2 bases and J by 2 bases; unmatched bases: 0. Here the CDR3 DNA reads TGTGCCAGCAGCTTAACAGGGGGCAATCAGCCCCAGCATTTT. Encoded protein: CASSLTGGNQPQHF.

Notes on this clonotype: This may stem from a read error, because a much larger clone lies one nucleotide away. The rearrangement joins TRBV7-9 to TRBJ2-1, with 9 nucleotides matching TRBD2. Germline V CDR1 and CDR2: SEHNR, FQNEAQ (reference sequence). V was pared by 5 bases and J by 2 bases, with 7 bases of the junction left unmatched. This CDR3 is built from 16 residues. The CDR3 sequence: CASSPLAGVPYNEQFF. The CDR3 nucleotides read TGTGCCAGCAGCCCCTTAGCGGGAGTCCCCTACAATGAGCAGTTCTTC.

There are a few counts of this clonotype. This sequence joins TRBV14 and TRBJ2-3; the D gene is possibly TRBD1 (6 bases). Between the trimmed V and J ends, which lost 5 bases and 4 bases, there was a span of 13 bases. This CDR3 contains 14 residues. Germline V gene sequence: CDR1 SGHDN, CDR2 FVKESK. The CDR3 loop is CASSVPGVADTQYF. Here the CDR3 DNA reads TGTGCCAGCAGCGTACCAGGGGTGGCAGATACGCAGTATTTT.

The sample holds many counts of this clonotype. This chain joins TRBV29-1 and TRBJ2-5, with D maybe TRBD1 (5 bases). Germline V gene lookup returns CDR1 SQVTM and CDR2 ANQGSEA. This CDR3 is built from 14 residues. Trimming left V 6 bases short and J 2 bases short, with 16 bases between. The CDR3 DNA reads TGCAGCGTCGTTGACGAGCGACAGCAAGAGACCCAGTACTTC. Amino acid sequence: CSVVDERQQETQYF.

This clonotype was recorded many times. The chain links TRBV11-2 to TRBJ2-1, with 9 positions matching TRBD2. Germline lookup yields CDR1 SGHAT and CDR2 FQNNGV. The CDR3 is 14 amino acids. With 3 bases clipped from V and 5 bases from J, the junction kept 2 bases outside the gene matches. The CDR3 DNA is TGTGCCAGCAGCTTGACTAGCGGTAACAATGAGCAGTTCTTC. This sequence encodes CASSLTSGNNEQFF.

The chain combines TRBV30 with TRBJ1-3; 9 bases match TRBD1. Germline-derived CDR1 and CDR2 are GTSNPN and SVGIG (reference sequence). This CDR3 is built from 15 residues. With 8 bases clipped from V and 4 bases from J, the junction kept 12 bases outside the gene matches. The CDR3 DNA is TGTGCCGTCCACTGGGGACAGGGAACCGGAAACACCATATATTTT. Translation gives CAVHWGQGTGNTIYF.

About this clonotype: The final CDR3 position lacks the conserved phenylalanine or tryptophan, pointing to a likely read error. Because the CDR3's place on the DNA is in doubt, the DNA is left out and the CDR3 is given as listed by TCRdb. The chain combines TRBV21-1 with TRBJ2-5; TRBD1, the table's D call, lacks a check against the DNA. TRBV21-1 is reported as a pseudogene. The CDR3 length is 14 residues, termini included. The CDR3 here is CASFWDSSQETQYS.

This clonotype was counted ten times or more. This sequence joins TRBV28 and TRBJ1-2; no firm D call. In germline, CDR1 is MDHEN, CDR2 SYDVKM. The CDR3 spans 12 residues. With 3 bases removed from V and 10 bases from J, the gap between germline ends came to 12 bases. The CDR3, as DNA: TGTGCCAGCAGTTTGCCCCAGTCCGTCTACACCTTC. It is translated as CASSLPQSVYTF.

This clonotype was recorded at least ten times. The rearrangement joins TRBV29-1 to TRBJ2-1; 10 nucleotides align to TRBD2. V was pared by 6 bases and J by 8 bases, with 13 bases of the junction left unmatched. This CDR3 has 15 residues. Germline V lookup: CDR1 SQVTM, CDR2 ANQGSEA. This chain's CDR3 is CSVPFLAGVYHEQFF. The CDR3 region has the DNA TGCAGCGTCCCTTTCCTAGCGGGAGTTTACCATGAGCAGTTCTTC.

The rearrangement joins TRBV3-1 to TRBJ2-3; TRBD1 is a possible D gene (5 bases). Trimming took off 1 base at V and 6 bases at J, with 11 bases between the two ends. The CDR3 covers 14 residues. Germline CDR1 LGHDT, CDR2 YNNKEL (reference sequence). CDR3 sequence reads: CASSQGGSPDTQYF. The CDR3, as DNA: TGTGCCAGCAGCCAAGGGGGCAGTCCCGATACGCAGTATTTT.

This clonotype showed up many times. J is TRBJ2-5 and V is TRBV29-1, with 11 positions matching TRBD1. Trimming at V came to 6 bases and at J to 5 bases, leaving 11 bases not matched to a gene. Germline lookup yields CDR1 SQVTM and CDR2 ANQGSEA. The CDR3 length is 15 residues. The CDR3 sequence: CSVARTGGGWETQYF. CDR3 sequence (DNA): TGCAGCGTGGCCCGGACAGGGGGCGGATGGGAGACCCAGTACTTC. The whole variable domain, remainder taken from reference TRBV29-1 and TRBJ2-5, is SAVISQKPSRDICQRGTSLTIQCQVDSQVTMMFWYRQQPGQSLTLIATANQGSEATYESGFVIDKFPISRPNLTFSTLTVSNMSPEDSSIYLCSVARTGGGWETQYFGPGTRLLVL.

This clonotype is categorized as medium-sized. The chain carries TRBV6-2 or TRBV6-3 and TRBJ2-1; TRBD2 matches 9 bases. The V and J ends lost 4 bases and 4 bases, in that order; junction bases with no gene match: 11. The CDR3 length is 17 residues. Germline V gene sequence: CDR1 MNHEY, CDR2 SVGEGT. CDR3 sequence reads: CASSWYSGSIMYNEQFF. The CDR3 DNA is TGTGCCAGCAGTTGGTATAGCGGGAGTATCATGTACAATGAGCAGTTCTTC.